The 18 T cell receptor beta chains given below trace back to one sample, sequenced in a study of OX40 agonist ivuxolimab in advanced cancers. The assay was immunoSEQ multiplex PCR, and TCRdb's table has in-frame clones only and misses some. The sample yields about 27,000 clones, approximately 86% seen once. Sample: CD4+ or CD8+ T cells sorted from blood, taken in a trial of the OX40 agonist ivuxolimab. The receptor set was obtained from an adult with an advanced solid tumor such as melanoma, head and neck, liver or kidney cancer.

The chain carries TRBV9 and TRBJ2-3; tentative D call: TRBD2 (5 bases). CDR1 and CDR2 (germline): SGDLS, YYNGEE. The CDR3 spans 16 residues. The ends were cut back, 4 bases at V and 2 bases at J, with 17 bases in the middle. The CDR3, as DNA: TGTGCCAGCAGCCCGGGCGGGCTCAGTAACACAGATACGCAGTATTTT. Amino acids: CASSPGGLSNTDTQYF.

The rearrangement links TRBV19 to TRBJ2-1, with 8 positions matching TRBD2. The V segment lost 7 bases and the J segment 4 bases; nucleotides outside the gene matches: 9. Germline lookup yields CDR1 LNHDA and CDR2 SQIVND (reference sequence). This CDR3 is built from 15 residues. CDR3 loop: CASMVGGGLYNEQFF. The CDR3 DNA reads as TGTGCCAGTATGGTTGGCGGGGGGCTATACAATGAGCAGTTCTTC.

The chain employs TRBV25-1 and TRBJ2-7; D might be TRBD2 (6 bases). The CDR3 sequence is 16 residues long. V lost 1 base to trimming and J lost 1 base, with 14 bases between them. Germline CDR1 is MGHDK and CDR2 is SYGVNS. CDR3 in DNA: TGTGCCAGCAGTGAATTTTGGGCGGGGAGGTCCTACGAGCAGTACTTC. It translates to CASSEFWAGRSYEQYF.

This clone showed up just once. The rearrangement uses TRBV6-5 and TRBJ1-1; possibly TRBD1 for D (6 bases). Trimming took off 2 bases at V and 7 bases at J, with 14 bases between the two ends. CDR3 size: 14 residues. The germline V gene encodes CDR1 MNHEY and CDR2 SVGAGI. The CDR3 spells CASSYMAGADEAFF. DNA of the CDR3: TGTGCCAGCAGTTACATGGCAGGGGCGGATGAAGCTTTCTTT.

The chain joins TRBV2 to TRBJ2-7; D tentatively fits TRBD1 or TRBD2 (5 bases each). V was clipped by 6 bases and J by 2 bases, with 11 bases between them. Germline-derived CDR1 and CDR2 are SNHLY and FYNNEI. CDR3 length: 13 residues. This CDR3 reads CASSGADTYEQYF. CDR3 DNA sequence: TGTGCCAGCAGCGGGGCAGATACCTACGAGCAGTACTTC.

This chain connects TRBV9 to TRBJ1-4, with D perhaps matching TRBD1 (6 bases). Germline-derived CDR1 and CDR2 are SGDLS and YYNGEE. Trimming pared 0 bases from V and 8 bases from J, leaving 17 bases between. The CDR3 sequence is 16 residues long. CDR3 DNA sequence: TGTGCCAGCAGCGTAGATTGGGGAAGGGGGGACGAAAAACTGTTTTTT. It encodes CASSVDWGRGDEKLFF.

This chain connects TRBV28 to TRBJ1-3; D is ambiguous. V dropped 3 bases and J dropped 4 bases, with 7 bases sitting between them. Germline values: CDR1 MDHEN, CDR2 SYDVKM. The CDR3 has 13 amino acids. CDR3 DNA: TGTGCCAGCAGTTTGCCCGGGGGAAACACCATATATTTT. The encoded protein is CASSLPGGNTIYF.

The rearrangement joins TRBV5-8 to TRBJ2-1; 7 nucleotides agree with TRBD2. The V gene's germline CDR1 is SGHTS and CDR2 YDEGEE. CDR3 length equals 13 residues. The V gene end was trimmed by 7 bases and the J gene end by 4 bases; junction bases not matched to a gene: 5. The CDR3 sequence is CASSGGGYNEQFF. The CDR3 DNA follows: TGTGCCAGCTCTGGGGGGGGGTACAATGAGCAGTTCTTC.

The V and J genes are TRBV21-1 and TRBJ2-7; the table's D gene call, TRBD1, was not cross checked with the DNA. TRBV21-1 has pseudogene status. The CDR3 spans 13 residues. CDR3 sequence reads: CASSTGRVYEQYF. CDR3 sequence (DNA): TGTGCCAGCAGCACTGGCAGGGTCTACGAGCAGTACTTC.

This rearrangement joins TRBV19 to TRBJ2-1, with 11 bases identical to TRBD2. This CDR3 contains 15 residues. In germline, CDR1 is LNHDA, CDR2 SQIVND (reference sequence). V dropped 4 bases and J dropped 6; count of bases not matched to a gene: 5. CDR3 DNA sequence: TGTGCCAGTAGTAGGCTAGCGGGGGGCCCCAATGAGCAGTTCTTC. Protein: CASSRLAGGPNEQFF.

This clone has a handful of counts. V and J are TRBV6-5 and TRBJ1-1; D unresolved. V lost 2 bases and J lost 11, with 9 bases in between. The CDR3 has 11 amino acids. CDR1 is MNHEY, CDR2 SVGAGI, per germline. The CDR3 DNA follows: TGTGCCAGCAGTTACGGAGGGAGGGCTTTCTTT. This sequence encodes CASSYGGRAFF.

The chain carries TRBV9 and TRBJ2-2; 8 bases map to TRBD2. The CDR3 extends over 14 amino acids. Germline V gives CDR1 SGDLS, CDR2 YYNGEE. V was pared by 6 bases and J by 6 bases, with 7 bases of the junction left unmatched. CDR3 amino acids: CASNGGRPAGELFF. DNA for the CDR3: TGTGCCAGCAATGGCGGGAGGCCGGCCGGGGAGCTGTTTTTT.

The J gene is TRBJ2-1, the V gene TRBV19; TRBD1 is a possible D gene (5 bases). The CDR3 consists of 15 residues. Germline V gene lookup returns CDR1 LNHDA and CDR2 SQIVND (reference sequence). Trimming left V 3 bases short and J 6 bases short, with 15 bases between. The CDR3 DNA sequence: TGTGCCAGTAGTATCCCCCAGACAGAAGTCAATGAGCAGTTCTTC. This gives the protein CASSIPQTEVNEQFF.

This rearrangement joins TRBV5-3 to TRBJ1-5; 9 positions match TRBD1. TRBV5-3 is annotated as an ORF whose role is uncertain. This CDR3 has 16 residues. V dropped 7 bases and J dropped 4; count of bases not matched to a gene: 12. CDR3 DNA: TGTGCCAGATCAGCCAACCGGGACAGGGCTAATCAGCCCCAGCATTTT. Amino acid sequence: CARSANRDRANQPQHF.

The gene calls are TRBV27 and TRBJ2-1; 8 bases line up with TRBD1. Per the germline V gene, CDR1 is MNHEY and CDR2 is SMNVEV (reference sequence). V lost 5 bases and J lost 2; bases outside the gene matches: 2. The CDR3 runs 14 residues. CDR3 region: CASSEQGAYNEQFF. CDR3 in DNA: TGTGCCAGCAGTGAACAGGGGGCCTACAATGAGCAGTTCTTC.

The V gene is TRBV5-6, the J gene TRBJ2-7; D is perhaps TRBD1 or TRBD2 (5 bases each). Germline values: CDR1 SGHDT, CDR2 YYEEEE. Trimming pared 4 bases from V and 2 bases from J, leaving 10 bases between. The CDR3 runs to 13 residues. The chain's CDR3 is CASSGTDAYEQYF. The CDR3 DNA reads TGTGCCAGCAGCGGGACGGATGCCTACGAGCAGTACTTC.

The chain has TRBV5-8 and TRBJ2-7; the match to TRBD1 covers 10 bases. After removal of 3 bases from V and 4 bases from J, the junction contained 10 bases not matched to a gene. This CDR3 spans 16 amino acids. Germline values: CDR1 SGHTS, CDR2 YDEGEE. CDR3 amino acids: CASSSWTGGYEYEQYF. CDR3 DNA sequence: TGTGCCAGCAGCTCCTGGACAGGGGGGTATGAATACGAGCAGTACTTC.

This clone was seen only once. The V call is TRBV11-2, the J call TRBJ2-3; 8 positions agree with TRBD2. V shed 1 base and J 3 bases; nucleotides not matched to a gene: 3. Germline V gene sequence: CDR1 SGHAT, CDR2 FQNNGV. This CDR3 comprises 15 residues. The DNA of the CDR3 is TGTGCCAGCAGCTTAGCGGGCGGGAGGACAGATACGCAGTATTTT. It is translated as CASSLAGGRTDTQYF.